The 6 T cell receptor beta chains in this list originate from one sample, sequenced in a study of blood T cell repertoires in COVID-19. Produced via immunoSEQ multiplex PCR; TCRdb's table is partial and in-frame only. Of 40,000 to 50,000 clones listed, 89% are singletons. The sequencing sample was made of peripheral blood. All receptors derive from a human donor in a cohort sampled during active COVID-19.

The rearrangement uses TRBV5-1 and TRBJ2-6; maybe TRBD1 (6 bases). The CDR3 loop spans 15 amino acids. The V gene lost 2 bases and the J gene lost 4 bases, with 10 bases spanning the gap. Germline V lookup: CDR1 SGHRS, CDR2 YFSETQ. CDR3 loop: CASSLQGTGANVLTF. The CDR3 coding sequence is TGCGCCAGCAGCTTACAGGGAACCGGGGCCAACGTCCTGACTTTC.

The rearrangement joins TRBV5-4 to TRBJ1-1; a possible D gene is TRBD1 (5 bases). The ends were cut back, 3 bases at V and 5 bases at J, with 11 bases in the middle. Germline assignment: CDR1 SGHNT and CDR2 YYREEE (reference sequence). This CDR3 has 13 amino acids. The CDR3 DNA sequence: TGTGCCAGCAGCTGGGCAGGGAGGACTGAAGCTTTCTTT. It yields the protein CASSWAGRTEAFF.

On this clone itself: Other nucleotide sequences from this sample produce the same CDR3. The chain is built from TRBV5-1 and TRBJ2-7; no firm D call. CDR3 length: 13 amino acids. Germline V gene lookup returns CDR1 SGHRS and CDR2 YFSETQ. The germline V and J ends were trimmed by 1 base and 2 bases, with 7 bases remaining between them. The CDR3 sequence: CASSLTSTYEQYF. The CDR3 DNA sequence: TGCGCCAGCAGCTTGACTTCCACCTACGAGCAGTACTTC.

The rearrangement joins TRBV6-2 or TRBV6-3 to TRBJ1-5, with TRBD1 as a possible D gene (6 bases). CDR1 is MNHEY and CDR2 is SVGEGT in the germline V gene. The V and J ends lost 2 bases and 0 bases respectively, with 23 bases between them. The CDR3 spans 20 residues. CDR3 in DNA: TGTGCCAGCAGTTACGACCCGAGACAGCTAGGGGGTTATAGCAATCAGCCCCAGCATTTT. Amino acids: CASSYDPRQLGGYSNQPQHF.

In nucleotides, the CDR3 is TGCGCCAGCACTAAAAGGGACAATTTGGTCGAGCAGTACTTC. Residues: CASTKRDNLVEQYF. The chain joins TRBV23-1 to TRBJ2-7, with D maybe TRBD1 (6 bases). TRBV23-1 is recorded as an ORF, its role being uncertain. This CDR3 is built from 14 residues. The germline V and J ends were trimmed by 7 bases and 6 bases, with 19 bases remaining between them.

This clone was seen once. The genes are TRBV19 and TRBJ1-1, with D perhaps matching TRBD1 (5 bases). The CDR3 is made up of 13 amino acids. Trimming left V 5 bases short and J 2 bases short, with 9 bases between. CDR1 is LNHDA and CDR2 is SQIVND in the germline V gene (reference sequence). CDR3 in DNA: TGTGCCAGTAGTGCGACAGTAAACACTGAAGCTTTCTTT. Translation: CASSATVNTEAFF.